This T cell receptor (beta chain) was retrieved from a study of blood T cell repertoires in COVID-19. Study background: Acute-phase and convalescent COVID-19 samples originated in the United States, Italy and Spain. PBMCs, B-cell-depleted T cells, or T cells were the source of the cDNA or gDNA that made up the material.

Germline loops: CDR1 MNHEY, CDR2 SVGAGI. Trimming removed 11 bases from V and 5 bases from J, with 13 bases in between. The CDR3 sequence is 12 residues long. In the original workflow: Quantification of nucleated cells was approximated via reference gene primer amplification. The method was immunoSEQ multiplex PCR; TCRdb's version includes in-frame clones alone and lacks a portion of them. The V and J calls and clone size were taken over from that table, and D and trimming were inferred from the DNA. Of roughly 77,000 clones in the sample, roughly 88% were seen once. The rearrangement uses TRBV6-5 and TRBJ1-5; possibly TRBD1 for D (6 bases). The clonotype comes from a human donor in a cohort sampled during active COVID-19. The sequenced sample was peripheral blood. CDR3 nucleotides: TGTGCCGCCTCACAGGGAGATCAGCCCCAGCATTTT. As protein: CAASQGDQPQHF.